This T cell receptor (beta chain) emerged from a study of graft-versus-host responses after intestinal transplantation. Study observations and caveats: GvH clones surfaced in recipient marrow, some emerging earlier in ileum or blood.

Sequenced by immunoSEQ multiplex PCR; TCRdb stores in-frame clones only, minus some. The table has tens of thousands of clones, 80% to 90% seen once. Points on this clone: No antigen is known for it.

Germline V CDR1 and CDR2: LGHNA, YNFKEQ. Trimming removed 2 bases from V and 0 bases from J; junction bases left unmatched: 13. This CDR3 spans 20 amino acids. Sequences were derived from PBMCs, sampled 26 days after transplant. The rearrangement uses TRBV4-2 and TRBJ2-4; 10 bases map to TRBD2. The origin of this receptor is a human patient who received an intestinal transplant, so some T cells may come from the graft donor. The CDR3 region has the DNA TGTGCCAGCAGCCAATTTAGGGGGGAAGCGGGGGGGCTAGCCAAAAACATTCAGTACTTC. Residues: CASSQFRGEAGGLAKNIQYF.